The rows below give T cell receptor beta chains drawn from one sample of a study of cytomegalovirus exposure and HLA in healthy donors. The data were produced by immunoSEQ multiplex PCR, yet TCRdb's version contains in-frame clones alone and is incomplete. This repertoire shows roughly 230,000 clones, around 90% found once; its top ten account for around 1.7%. The sequencing sample was made of PBMCs. The source is a girl aged 2 to 10 in good health and CMV-seronegative. Both conserved end residues are part of each CDR3. A D gene is named only where the DNA matches it firmly. For some rows the clone size is stated as once, few or many, or as a class when expanded; others skip it.

CDR3nt: TGTGCCAGCGCCGAGTTAGACAGGGAGAACACTGAAGCTTTCTTT
CDR3aa: CASAELDRENTEAFF
j_gene: TRBJ1-1
v_gene: TRBV4-2
d_gene: TRBD1
abundance: NA

CDR3nt: TGTGCCAGCAGTTACAGGGTGAGCTCCTACGAGCAGTACTTC
CDR3aa: CASSYRVSSYEQYF
j_gene: TRBJ2-7
v_gene: TRBV28
d_gene: NA
abundance: NA

CDR3nt: TGCGCCAGCAGCTCGACACGGATCACTGAAGCTTTCTTT
CDR3aa: CASSSTRITEAFF
j_gene: TRBJ1-1
v_gene: TRBV4-1
d_gene: NA
abundance: NA

CDR3nt: TGCAGCTGTAGCGGGGATATGCACTCCTACGAGCAGTACTTC
CDR3aa: CSCSGDMHSYEQYF
j_gene: TRBJ2-7
v_gene: TRBV29-1
d_gene: TRBD2
abundance: NA

CDR3nt: TGTGCCAGCAGCCCTGGGATGGGGGGTTCGGACTATGGCTACACCTTC
CDR3aa: CASSPGMGGSDYGYTF
j_gene: TRBJ1-2
v_gene: TRBV5-6
d_gene: NA
abundance: NA

CDR3nt: TGTGCCAGCAGTGAATTAACTACAGGGAACACCGGGGAGCTGTTTTTT
CDR3aa: CASSELTTGNTGELFF
j_gene: TRBJ2-2
v_gene: TRBV25-1
d_gene: NA
abundance: NA

CDR3nt: TGCAGCGTTGTAACCGCCCAGACCTACGAGCAGTACTTC
CDR3aa: CSVVTAQTYEQYF
j_gene: TRBJ2-7
v_gene: TRBV29-1
d_gene: NA
abundance: NA

CDR3nt: TGTGCCAGCAGCGTAGCTAGGGACAGCGGGGAGCTGTTTTTT
CDR3aa: CASSVARDSGELFF
j_gene: TRBJ2-2
v_gene: TRBV9
d_gene: TRBD1
abundance: NA

CDR3nt: TGTGCCAGCAGTATTGGACTGTCCTCCTACGAGCAGTACTTC
CDR3aa: CASSIGLSSYEQYF
j_gene: TRBJ2-7
v_gene: TRBV28
d_gene: NA
abundance: NA

CDR3nt: TGCAGCGTTGCCTTCCGGGAGGACCAATACGAGCAGTACTTC
CDR3aa: CSVAFREDQYEQYF
j_gene: TRBJ2-7
v_gene: TRBV29-1
d_gene: TRBD2
abundance: few

CDR3nt: TGTGCCAGCAGTACCCTCTCGACATCTAGCACAGATACGCAGTATTTT
CDR3aa: CASSTLSTSSTDTQYF
j_gene: TRBJ2-3
v_gene: TRBV27
d_gene: NA
abundance: NA

CDR3nt: TGCAGCGTTGGGGCCCCCCAACTAGCGGGAGTATACGAGCAGTACTTC
CDR3aa: CSVGAPQLAGVYEQYF
j_gene: TRBJ2-7
v_gene: TRBV29-1
d_gene: TRBD2
abundance: NA

CDR3nt: TGTGCCAGCAGCCCCCCGGGACAGGGATGGGCCGGGGAGCTGTTTTTT
CDR3aa: CASSPPGQGWAGELFF
j_gene: TRBJ2-2
v_gene: TRBV11-2
d_gene: TRBD1
abundance: NA

CDR3nt: TGTGCCAGCAGTGGGTGGACAGGGATCTACAATGAGCAGTTCTTC
CDR3aa: CASSGWTGIYNEQFF
j_gene: TRBJ2-1
v_gene: TRBV6-1
d_gene: TRBD1
abundance: NA

CDR3nt: TGTGCCAGCAGCCCGCGGACTAGCGGGAGCTCCTACAATGAGCAGTTCTTC
CDR3aa: CASSPRTSGSSYNEQFF
j_gene: TRBJ2-1
v_gene: TRBV7-9
d_gene: TRBD2
abundance: once

CDR3nt: TGTGCCTGGAGTGTACGAAGGAGCACTGAAGCTTTCTTT
CDR3aa: CAWSVRRSTEAFF
j_gene: TRBJ1-1
v_gene: TRBV30
d_gene: NA
abundance: NA

CDR3nt: TGTGCCAGCAGCGCCTTGACTAGCGGGGCGCCTGAGCAGTTCTTC
CDR3aa: CASSALTSGAPEQFF
j_gene: TRBJ2-1
v_gene: TRBV9
d_gene: TRBD2
abundance: once

CDR3nt: TGTGCCAGCAGTCACCCTCAGGGGGCGAATGAGCAGTTCTTC
CDR3aa: CASSHPQGANEQFF
j_gene: TRBJ2-1
v_gene: TRBV27
d_gene: TRBD1
abundance: NA

CDR3nt: TGTGCCAGTAGTTTACAGGGCGTCCAAGAGACCCAGTACTTC
CDR3aa: CASSLQGVQETQYF
j_gene: TRBJ2-5
v_gene: TRBV19
d_gene: NA
abundance: NA

CDR3nt: TGCGCCAGCAGCCCCATCGGGCCACCTTGGGGACTCGAGCAGTACTTC
CDR3aa: CASSPIGPPWGLEQYF
j_gene: TRBJ2-7
v_gene: TRBV5-1
d_gene: NA
abundance: NA

CDR3nt: TGTGCCACCGGGGGGCTGGAGGCTGGGTATGGCTACACCTTC
CDR3aa: CATGGLEAGYGYTF
j_gene: TRBJ1-2
v_gene: TRBV19
d_gene: NA
abundance: NA

CDR3nt: TGTGCCAGCAGCTCAGGACAAACGGTATCGGATCAGCCCCAGCATTTT
CDR3aa: CASSSGQTVSDQPQHF
j_gene: TRBJ1-5
v_gene: TRBV7-9
d_gene: NA
abundance: NA

CDR3nt: TGTGCCAGCAGTTACGGACAGCCGAATTCACCCCTCCACTTT
CDR3aa: CASSYGQPNSPLHF
j_gene: TRBJ1-6
v_gene: TRBV6-5
d_gene: NA
abundance: NA

CDR3nt: TGTGCCAGCAGTGAAGTCGGTCTAGCGGGGGGCACCTACGAGCAGTACTTC
CDR3aa: CASSEVGLAGGTYEQYF
j_gene: TRBJ2-7
v_gene: TRBV2
d_gene: TRBD2
abundance: NA

CDR3nt: TGTGCCAGCAGCGGGCCAACAGATACGCAGTATTTT
CDR3aa: CASSGPTDTQYF
j_gene: TRBJ2-3
v_gene: TRBV7-9
d_gene: NA
abundance: NA